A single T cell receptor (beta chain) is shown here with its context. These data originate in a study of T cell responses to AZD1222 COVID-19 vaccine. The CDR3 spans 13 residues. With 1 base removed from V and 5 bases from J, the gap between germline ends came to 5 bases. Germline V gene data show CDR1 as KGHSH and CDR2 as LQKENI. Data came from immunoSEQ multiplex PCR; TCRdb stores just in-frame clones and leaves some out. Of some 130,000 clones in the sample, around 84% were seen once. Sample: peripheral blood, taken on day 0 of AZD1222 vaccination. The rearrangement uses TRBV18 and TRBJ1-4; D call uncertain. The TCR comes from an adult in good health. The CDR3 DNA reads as TGTGCCAGCTCACCACAACGAAATGAAAAACTGTTTTTT. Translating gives CASSPQRNEKLFF.